These 16 T cell receptor beta chains were sequenced from one sample in a study of T-cell memory formation after mild COVID-19. TCRdb used MiXCR to reprocess the 5' RACE reads, holding one entry per CDR3 protein. The sample comprises about 290,000 distinct CDR3 sequences, around 15% of which are singletons, and about a fifth rests with the top ten. Source material: PBMCs or a T cell subset sorted from them (not recorded which). The receptor source for this set is a young man who had mild COVID-19 (a few samples of this study predate the infection). Cell type and time point are not known.

This clonotype was observed at least ten times. The rearrangement uses TRBV6-5 and TRBJ2-7; D could derive from TRBD1 or TRBD2 (5 bases each). The CDR3 runs 16 residues. The germline V gene encodes CDR1 MNHEY and CDR2 SVGAGI. V dropped 2 bases and J dropped 6 bases, with 20 bases sitting between them. Written as DNA, the CDR3 is TGTGCCAGCAGTTACAGACGGCGACTGCGAGGGGTCGAGCAGTACTTC. Residues: CASSYRRRLRGVEQYF.

The chain employs TRBV20-1 and TRBJ1-1, with 8 bases fitting TRBD1. Germline V lookup: CDR1 DFQATT, CDR2 SNEGSKA (reference sequence). The CDR3 sequence is 14 residues long. With V trimmed by 5 bases and J by 3 bases, 8 bases remained unmatched. The CDR3 DNA follows: TGCAGTGCTCGCGCAGGGGGCGCGGACACTGAAGCTTTCTTT. Translation: CSARAGGADTEAFF.

This clonotype was seen only a few times. The rearrangement links TRBV3-1 to TRBJ1-2; possibly TRBD1 for D (5 bases). This CDR3 contains 14 residues. Trimming took 4 bases from V and 2 from J, leaving 11 bases between them. Germline lookup yields CDR1 LGHDT and CDR2 YNNKEL (reference sequence). The CDR3 reads CASSLTGANYGYTF. CDR3 sequence (DNA): TGTGCCAGCAGCCTAACAGGTGCGAACTATGGCTACACCTTC.

In its sample, this clonotype was seen many times. The CDR3 loop reads CSVEPGGPAFF. In nucleotides, the CDR3 is TGCAGCGTTGAACCCGGGGGGCCAGCTTTCTTT. The V and J genes are TRBV29-1 and TRBJ1-1; D may be TRBD1 (6 bases). Per the germline V gene, CDR1 is SQVTM and CDR2 is ANQGSEA. This CDR3 is built from 11 residues. Trimming left V 2 bases short and J 10 bases short, with 11 bases between. The entire variable domain, with the rest obtained from reference TRBV29-1 and TRBJ1-1, is as follows: SAVISQKPSRDICQRGTSLTIQCQVDSQVTMMFWYRQQPGQSLTLIATANQGSEATYESGFVIDKFPISRPNLTFSTLTVSNMSPEDSSIYLCSVEPGGPAFFGQGTRLTVV.

The genes are TRBV6-1 and TRBJ2-5; 14 nucleotides match TRBD2. Per germline, CDR1 MNHNS and CDR2 SASEGT. This CDR3 has 18 amino acids. V lost 4 bases to trimming and J lost 2 bases; unmatched junction nucleotides: 9. The CDR3 nucleotides read TGTGCCAGCAGTGCTAGGACTAGCGGGGGGCTGAAACAAGAGACCCAGTACTTC. This translates into CASSARTSGGLKQETQYF.

This chain connects TRBV4-3 to TRBJ2-5; 8 nucleotides line up with TRBD2. Germline V gene sequence: CDR1 LGHNA, CDR2 YSLEER. Trimming removed 4 bases from V and 0 bases from J; junction bases left unmatched: 10. This CDR3 is 17 amino acids long. The DNA for the CDR3 is TGCGCCAGCAGCCGGACCTTCTTAGCGGGGAACCAAGAGACCCAGTACTTC. Amino acids: CASSRTFLAGNQETQYF.

This clonotype was found a few times. This chain connects TRBV10-3 to TRBJ1-1, with D hard to call. The V end lost 4 bases, the J end lost 1 base, and 10 bases lay between the germline ends. This CDR3 is 14 amino acids long. Germline assignment: CDR1 ENHRY and CDR2 SYGVKD. CDR3 sequence (DNA): TGTGCCATCAGTGGACAAAACCAGAACACTGAAGCTTTCTTT. As protein: CAISGQNQNTEAFF.

The chain is built from TRBV7-3 and TRBJ2-1; the D is unclear. V lost 3 bases to trimming and J lost 1 base, with 13 bases between them. The CDR3 covers 16 residues. CDR1 SGHTA and CDR2 FQGTGA come from the germline V gene. CDR3 loop: CASSFRAQTSYNEQFF. The CDR3 coding sequence is TGTGCCAGCAGCTTCCGGGCCCAAACGTCCTACAATGAGCAGTTCTTC.

As regards this clonotype: An end of the junction differs from the germline gene, which may be a read error. This chain links TRBV7-2 with TRBJ2-3, with TRBD2 matching 12 bases. Germline lookup yields CDR1 SGHTA and CDR2 FQGNSA. The CDR3 is 14 residues long. The CDR3 DNA sequence: TGTGCCAGCAGCTTCCTAGCGGGGGGGCCTGTCCACCGGTTT. Translation: CASSFLAGGPVHRF.

This clonotype was seen only a few times. The rearrangement uses TRBV6-5 and TRBJ1-4, with D possibly TRBD1 on 6 matching bases. Trimming removed 11 bases at V and 11 bases at J, with 12 bases between. Germline CDR1 is MNHEY and CDR2 is SVGAGI. The CDR3 covers 10 residues. CDR3 protein: CAAGDRKLFF. The CDR3 DNA reads TGTGCCGCAGGGGATCGGAAACTGTTTTTT.

This clonotype was observed many times. The chain has TRBV7-9 and TRBJ2-3; tentative D call: TRBD1 (6 bases). Germline V gene data show CDR1 as SEHNR and CDR2 as FQNEAQ (reference sequence). Trimming removed 3 bases from V and 1 base from J, with 8 bases in between. The CDR3 length is 14 residues. The CDR3 DNA sequence: TGTGCCAGCAGCTTTTGGACAGGCACAGATACGCAGTATTTT. The encoded protein is CASSFWTGTDTQYF.

This clonotype was seen repeatedly, ten times or more. This chain links TRBV7-2 with TRBJ2-5; 11 nucleotides align to TRBD2. Looked up from germline, CDR1 is SGHTA and CDR2 is FQGNSA. The trim removed 1 base at V and 6 bases at J, leaving 10 bases unmatched. The CDR3 contains 17 residues. CDR3 nucleotide sequence: TGTGCCAGCAGCTTAGTCTCGGGTAGCGGGGGGGCCCAGACCCAGTACTTC. This codes for CASSLVSGSGGAQTQYF.

This clonotype was observed a handful of times. This chain uses TRBV10-2 with TRBJ2-7; TRBD1 matches at 7 bases. Germline CDR1 reads WSHSY; CDR2 reads SAAADI. Trimming at V came to 4 bases and at J to 5 bases, leaving 5 bases not matched to a gene. This CDR3 spans 13 amino acids. CDR3 residues: CASSATGRNEQYF. CDR3 sequence (DNA): TGCGCCAGCAGTGCGACAGGGAGAAACGAGCAGTACTTC.

This clonotype has a handful of counts. The chain employs TRBV7-3 and TRBJ2-5, with D possibly TRBD1 on 6 matching bases. CDR3 length equals 14 residues. V was cut by 5 bases and J by 5 bases, with 15 bases left in between. Germline V gene sequence: CDR1 SGHTA, CDR2 FQGTGA. The CDR3 nucleotides read TGTGCCAGCAGCCCAACCGGGACACTGGAGACCCAGTACTTC. This sequence encodes CASSPTGTLETQYF.

This clonotype was observed a handful of times. This rearrangement joins TRBV7-9 to TRBJ2-3; D is perhaps TRBD1 (6 bases). The CDR3 runs 14 residues. Germline lookup yields CDR1 SEHNR and CDR2 FQNEAQ (reference sequence). The V end lost 7 bases, the J end lost 0 bases, and 11 bases lay between the germline ends. This chain's CDR3 is CASTEDRSTDTQYF. CDR3 nucleotides: TGTGCCAGCACCGAAGACAGGAGCACAGATACGCAGTATTTT.

The CDR3 region has the DNA TGCGCCAGCAGCTTGACTAGCGTTCTTGGGGAGCTGTTTTTT. Encoded protein: CASSLTSVLGELFF. The rearrangement links TRBV5-1 to TRBJ2-2; 7 positions agree with TRBD2. Germline CDR1 reads SGHRS; CDR2 reads YFSETQ. With 1 base clipped from V and 8 bases from J, the junction kept 5 bases outside the gene matches. The CDR3 contains 14 residues.